One T cell receptor beta chain is described in this entry. Its specificity is unknown. With 60 Vbeta and 13 Jbeta primers, the PCR was carried out. The table came from immunoSEQ multiplex PCR; TCRdb's copy has only in-frame clones and leaves some out. The sample holds over 150,000 clones, 75% seen once. The entry originates in a study of cytomegalovirus exposure and HLA in healthy donors. Across the study: Within the Caucasian-associated ancestry cluster were more than 75% of the roughly 400 genotyped donors. General study points: Only CMV serostatus was available as immune exposure information. As was reported, the classifier diagnosed cytomegalovirus status with high specificity and sensitivity.

This TCR was sampled from a man aged 18 to 30 in good health and CMV-seronegative. Specimen: PBMCs.

The CDR3 spells CASSGSGGNEQFF. The CDR3 DNA reads TGTGCCAGCAGTGGATCGGGAGGAAATGAGCAGTTCTTC. The chain has TRBV6-4 and TRBJ2-1, with 7 bases fitting TRBD2. V shed 4 bases, J shed 7 bases, and the junction held 4 bases outside the gene matches. The CDR3 is 13 residues long. The germline gives CDR1 MRHNA, CDR2 SNTAGT.